What follows describes a single T cell receptor beta chain. The data were taken from a study of shared clonotypes between healthy human individuals. Per sorted-subset replicate PCR, input was 200 to 250 ng DNA, representing 30,000 or so T cell genomes. The data were produced by immunoSEQ multiplex PCR, yet TCRdb's version contains in-frame clones alone and is incomplete. The sample holds 2 million to 2.5 million clones, approximately 96% seen once. The source material was naive CD4+ T cells sorted from blood. Subset here: CD45RA+ positively selected. The receptor was derived from a man between 18 and 35 years old in good health.

The CDR3: CASSLLKGSYEQYF. The CDR3 nucleotides are TGTGCCAGCAGTTTATTGAAGGGGTCCTACGAGCAGTACTTC. The chain couples TRBV28 to TRBJ2-7; D may be TRBD1 (5 bases). The V gene's germline CDR1 is MDHEN and CDR2 SYDVKM. The CDR3 runs 14 residues. Trimming left V 1 base short and J 1 base short, with 8 bases between.